These T cell receptor beta chains were read from a single sample in a study of graft-versus-host responses after intestinal transplantation. The data were produced by immunoSEQ multiplex PCR, yet TCRdb's version contains in-frame clones alone and is incomplete. The sample carries 100,000 to 130,000 clones, roughly 87% recorded once. The antigens for these receptors are not known. The sample consisted of unstimulated CD4+ T cells sorted from spleen or lymph node cells, taken before transplant. These receptors were collected from a human donor who was the organ donor for an intestinal transplant. CDR3s include the opening cysteine and the closing phenylalanine or tryptophan. The D gene is left open where the match is weak. Clone size is given for some rows only: seen once, a few or many times, or a class if the clone is expanded.

clone_size	v_call	j_call	d_call	cdr3_length	cdr3_nt	cdr3_aa
few	TRBV10-3	TRBJ2-2	TRBD2	15	TGTGCCATCAGTGAGCCGACTAGCATCACCGGGGAGCTGTTTTTT	CAISEPTSITGELFF
-	TRBV6-1	TRBJ2-5	TRBD2	16	TGTGCCAGCAGTGAAGTCCCGGGACTAGGAGAAGAGACCCAGTACTTC	CASSEVPGLGEETQYF
-	TRBV18	TRBJ1-5	-	13	TGTGCCAGCTCACCCGGATCAGACCAGCCCCAGCATTTT	CASSPGSDQPQHF
-	TRBV18	TRBJ1-1	-	15	TGTGCCAGCTCACCTGGGCCGAAATCGAACACTGAAGCTTTCTTT	CASSPGPKSNTEAFF
-	TRBV5-6	TRBJ2-7	TRBD1	15	TGTGCCAGCAGCCCTCCGGGACAGCGGTACTACGAGCAGTACTTC	CASSPPGQRYYEQYF
-	TRBV10-1	TRBJ2-3	-	15	TGCGCCAGCAGTGAGTCTTTGGGCGGCACAGATACGCAGTATTTT	CASSESLGGTDTQYF
-	TRBV2	TRBJ2-3	TRBD1	15	TGTGCCAGCAGCTACAGGGGGCTTGGCACAGATACGCAGTATTTT	CASSYRGLGTDTQYF
-	TRBV7-9	TRBJ2-5	-	15	TGTGCCAGCAGCTTAGTGGGGGGCGCGAGGGAGACCCAGTACTTC	CASSLVGGARETQYF
-	TRBV18	TRBJ2-7	TRBD1	13	TGTGCCAGCTCACCGGGACAGTCCTACGAGCAGTACTTC	CASSPGQSYEQYF
once	TRBV27	TRBJ1-4	TRBD1	15	TGTGCCAGCGCTATCCCGGGACAGGGTAATGAAAAACTGTTTTTT	CASAIPGQGNEKLFF
few	TRBV4-1	TRBJ1-2	-	16	TGCGCCAGCAGCCTCGAACTGTTTTACAGGGACGGTGGCTACACCTTC	CASSLELFYRDGGYTF
-	TRBV11-3	TRBJ2-5	-	12	TGTGCCAGCAGCTTAGCGGGGGAGACCCAGTACTTC	CASSLAGETQYF
-	TRBV27	TRBJ2-1	-	15	TGTGCCAGCAGTTCGGACATCGGGACTTACAATGAGCAGTTCTTC	CASSSDIGTYNEQFF
once	TRBV5-5	TRBJ1-2	-	15	TGTGCCAGCAGCTTGGCCGTAGGAGGGAGCTATGGCTACACCTTC	CASSLAVGGSYGYTF
-	TRBV27	TRBJ1-6	-	16	TGTGCCAGCAGTTTCGGTGGTGGAGCAGGGAATTCACCCCTCCACTTT	CASSFGGGAGNSPLHF
-	TRBV5-1	TRBJ2-2	-	17	TGCGCCAGCAGCTTGGCCCCAGCAGGGTATGACACCGGGGAGCTGTTTTTT	CASSLAPAGYDTGELFF
once	TRBV7-6	TRBJ2-7	TRBD1	14	TGTGCCAGCAGCACGAACAGGGGGGCCTACGAGCAGTACTTC	CASSTNRGAYEQYF
once	TRBV18	TRBJ2-3	-	16	TGTGCCAGCTCACCCGCCCGGCTAGCAATCGCAGATACGCAGTATTTT	CASSPARLAIADTQYF
few	TRBV19	TRBJ1-4	-	15	TGTGCCAGTAGTATAGGTGCGCAGCTAAATGAAAAACTGTTTTTT	CASSIGAQLNEKLFF
-	TRBV6-5	TRBJ2-7	TRBD1	14	TGTGCCAGCAGCCGGGGGGACAGGGGATACGAGCAGTACTTC	CASSRGDRGYEQYF
-	TRBV9	TRBJ2-1	TRBD2	16	TGTGCCAGCAGCTCCCGCGGGACTAGCGGTTACAATGAGCAGTTCTTC	CASSSRGTSGYNEQFF
-	TRBV9	TRBJ1-6	-	13	TGTGCCAGCAGCCTCCCGGGGAATTCACCCCTCCACTTT	CASSLPGNSPLHF
-	TRBV25-1	TRBJ1-2	TRBD1	13	TGTGCCAGCAGGGGACAGGGGGCGCGGGGCTACACCTTC	CASRGQGARGYTF
-	TRBV6-8	TRBJ2-1	TRBD2	12	TGTGCCAGCAGGTACTCGCGGGGGGGGCAGTTCTTC	CASRYSRGGQFF
-	TRBV5-1	TRBJ1-2	-	14	TGCGCCAGCAGCTTTCAGGACAGAAATGCCGGCTACACCTTC	CASSFQDRNAGYTF
-	TRBV6-1	TRBJ2-7	-	14	TGTGCCAGCAGATATACAGGGTACTCCTACGAGCAGTACTTC	CASRYTGYSYEQYF
-	TRBV6-4	TRBJ1-1	-	13	TGTCATCACCAGGACAGATTGAACACTGAAGCTTTCTTT	CHHQDRLNTEAFF
-	TRBV12-5	TRBJ1-5	-	12	TGTGCTAGTGGTTTGGGCAATCAGCCCCAGCATTTT	CASGLGNQPQHF